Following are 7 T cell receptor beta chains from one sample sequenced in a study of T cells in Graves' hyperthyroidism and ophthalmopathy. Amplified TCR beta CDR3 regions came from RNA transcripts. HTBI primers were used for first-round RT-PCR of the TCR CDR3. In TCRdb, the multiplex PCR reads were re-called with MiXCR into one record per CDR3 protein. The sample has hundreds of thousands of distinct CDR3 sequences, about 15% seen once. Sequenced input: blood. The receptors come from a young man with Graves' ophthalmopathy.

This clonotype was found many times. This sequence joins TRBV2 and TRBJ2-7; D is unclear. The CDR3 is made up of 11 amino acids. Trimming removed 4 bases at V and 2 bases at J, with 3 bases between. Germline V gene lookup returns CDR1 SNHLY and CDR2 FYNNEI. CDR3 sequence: CASSGAYEQYF. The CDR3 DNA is TGTGCCAGCAGTGGGGCCTACGAGCAGTACTTC.

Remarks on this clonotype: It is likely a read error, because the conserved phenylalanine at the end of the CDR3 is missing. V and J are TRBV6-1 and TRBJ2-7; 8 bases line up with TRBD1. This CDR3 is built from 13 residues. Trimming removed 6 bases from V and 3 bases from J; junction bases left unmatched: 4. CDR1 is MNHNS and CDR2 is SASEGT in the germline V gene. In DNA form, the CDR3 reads TGTGCCAGCAGGACAGGACAGGGCTACGAGCAGTACCTC. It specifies CASRTGQGYEQYL.

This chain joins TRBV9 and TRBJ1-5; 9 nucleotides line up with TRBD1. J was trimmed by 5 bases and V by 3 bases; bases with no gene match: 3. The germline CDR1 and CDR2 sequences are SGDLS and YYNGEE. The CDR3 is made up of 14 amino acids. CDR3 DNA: TGTGCCAGCAGCGGGGGGACAGGGTATCAGCCCCAGCATTTT. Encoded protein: CASSGGTGYQPQHF.

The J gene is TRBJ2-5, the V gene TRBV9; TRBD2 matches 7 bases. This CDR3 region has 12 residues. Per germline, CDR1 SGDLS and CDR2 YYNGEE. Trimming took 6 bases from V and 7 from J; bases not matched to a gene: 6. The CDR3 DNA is TGTGCCAGCAAGCCTAGCGGTGGGACCCAGTACTTC. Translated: CASKPSGGTQYF.

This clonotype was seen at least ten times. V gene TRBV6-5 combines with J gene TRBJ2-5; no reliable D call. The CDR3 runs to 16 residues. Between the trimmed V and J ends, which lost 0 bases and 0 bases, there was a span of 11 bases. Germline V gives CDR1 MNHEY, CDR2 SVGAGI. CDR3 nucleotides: TGTGCCAGCAGTTACTCTGGGTTTGTTTACCAAGAGACCCAGTACTTC. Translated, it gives CASSYSGFVYQETQYF.

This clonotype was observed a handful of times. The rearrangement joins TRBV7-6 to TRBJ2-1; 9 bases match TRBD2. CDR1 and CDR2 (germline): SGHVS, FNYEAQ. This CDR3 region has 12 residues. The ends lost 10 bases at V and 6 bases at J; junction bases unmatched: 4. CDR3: CAIVSGSNEQFF. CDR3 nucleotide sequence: TGTGCCATTGTTAGCGGGAGCAATGAGCAGTTCTTC.

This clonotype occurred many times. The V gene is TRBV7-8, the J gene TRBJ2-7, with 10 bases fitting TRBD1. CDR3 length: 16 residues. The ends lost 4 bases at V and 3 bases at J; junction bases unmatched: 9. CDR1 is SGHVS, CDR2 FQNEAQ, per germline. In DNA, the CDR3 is TGTGCCAGCAGCTCAGGGACAGGGGCCACCCTCTACGAGCAGTACTTC. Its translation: CASSSGTGATLYEQYF.